This paragraph covers one T cell receptor (beta chain) sequence. As yet, its antigen is unknown. The record originates from a study of shared clonotypes between healthy human individuals. Naive CD8 cells lacked CD45RO and underwent positive selection for CCR7, leaving out terminally differentiated effector memory CD45RA+ cells. Study-wide findings and caveats: Some clonotypes were shared by all four sorted-subset donors, while others were not shared. The non-shared ones had lower generation probabilities than the shared ones.

The assay ran at deep level. Libraries were prepared by immunoSEQ multiplex PCR; TCRdb keeps only in-frame clonotypes and omits some of them. This sample carries about 2.1 million clones, more than 85% of them seen once, and the ten largest clones take roughly 1.8%. The clonotype comes from a man between 18 and 35 years old in good health. Some clones in this sample may be carry-over from other donors' samples. The sequenced sample consisted of naive CD8+ T cells from PBMCs.

Here the CDR3 DNA reads TGTGCCAGCAGTCTAGAGGACAGAGGCGGAATCCAAGAGACCCAGTACTTC. The encoded protein is CASSLEDRGGIQETQYF. The gene calls are TRBV28 and TRBJ2-5, with a weak D call TRBD1 (6 bases). CDR3 length equals 17 residues. V dropped 5 bases and J dropped 1 base, with 20 bases sitting between them. In germline, CDR1 is MDHEN, CDR2 SYDVKM.